This TCR beta chain was retrieved from a study of blood T cell repertoires in COVID-19. Study-wide background: Sites in the United States, Italy and Spain provided acute and convalescent COVID-19 samples.

This CDR3 contains 17 residues. Germline V gene sequence: CDR1 ENHRY, CDR2 SYGVKD. V was cut by 0 bases and J by 0 bases, with 15 bases left in between. Here immunoSEQ multiplex PCR was the method, and the copy in TCRdb shows in-frame clones only, minus some. The repertoire has roughly 97,000 clones, more than 70% of them found once; the top ten carry roughly 21%. The clonotype comes from a human donor in a cohort sampled during active COVID-19. The rearrangement links TRBV10-3 to TRBJ2-7, with D possibly matching TRBD2 (5 bases). Sequenced sample: peripheral blood. CDR3 in DNA: TGTGCCATCAGTGAGTCTGACGACCCGGGGAGCTCCTACGAGCAGTACTTC. As protein: CAISESDDPGSSYEQYF.